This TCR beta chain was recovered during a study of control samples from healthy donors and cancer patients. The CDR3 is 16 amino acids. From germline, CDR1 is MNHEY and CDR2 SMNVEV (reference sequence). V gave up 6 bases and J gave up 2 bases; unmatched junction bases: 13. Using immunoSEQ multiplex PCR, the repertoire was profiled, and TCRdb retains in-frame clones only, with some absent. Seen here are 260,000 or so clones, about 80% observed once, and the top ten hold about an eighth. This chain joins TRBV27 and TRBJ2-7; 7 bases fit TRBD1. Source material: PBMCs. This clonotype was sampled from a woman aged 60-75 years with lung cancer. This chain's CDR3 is CASRQTPGQNPYEQYF. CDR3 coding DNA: TGTGCCAGCAGACAAACACCGGGACAGAACCCCTACGAGCAGTACTTC.